This T cell receptor beta chain came from a study of T cell responses to AZD1222 COVID-19 vaccine. Study in general: Investigators merged groups given second doses at roughly 4 or roughly 12 weeks.

Notes on the study in general: It should be noted that donors were predominantly white British and more often female, and clonal diversity was possibly underestimated. Two doses of AZD1222 preceded a rise in Spike-specific TCR breadth and depth.

The protocol was immunoSEQ multiplex PCR, while the TCRdb copy is restricted to in-frame clones and leaves out a portion. The sample records approximately 100,000 clones, around nine tenths being singletons. For this clone: Its antigen is as yet unknown.

CDR1 is DFQATT, CDR2 SNEGSKA, per germline (reference sequence). This CDR3 is built from 20 residues. V lost 3 bases, J lost 2 bases, and 21 bases stayed unmatched. The material was peripheral blood, obtained on day 0 of AZD1222 vaccination. The chain couples TRBV20-1 to TRBJ2-1, with 8 bases that match TRBD1. This clonotype originated in an adult in good health. CDR3 in amino acids: CSASPTRDRTPRAAYNEQFF. The CDR3 DNA reads as TGCAGTGCTAGTCCTACCCGGGACAGGACCCCCCGGGCAGCCTACAATGAGCAGTTCTTC.